The 32 T cell receptor beta chains below were found in one sample sequenced in a study of shared clonotypes between healthy human individuals. CD8 cells regarded as naive lacked CD45RO, were positively chosen for CCR7, and omitted terminally differentiated effector memory CD45RA+ cells. TCRdb's table, derived via immunoSEQ multiplex PCR, lists solely in-frame clones and lacks some. The data hold about 2.1 million clones, with 93% observed a single time. Sequencing was done on a sample of naive CD8+ T cells from PBMCs. Receptors originate from a man aged 18 to 35 in good health. Some clones in this sample may be carry-over from other donors' samples.

V usage is TRBV27 and J usage is TRBJ2-7, with 9 nucleotides matching TRBD2. The CDR3 is made up of 12 amino acids. Germline CDR1 is MNHEY and CDR2 is SMNVEV (reference sequence). Losses at the gene ends were 6 bases for V and 6 bases for J; bases not matched to a gene: 3. The CDR3 reads CASRGLALEQYF. The CDR3 region has the DNA TGTGCCAGCAGGGGACTAGCCCTCGAGCAGTACTTC.

The chain recombines TRBV5-6 with TRBJ2-5, with D uncertain. The germline V and J ends were trimmed by 4 bases and 4 bases, with 11 bases remaining between them. The CDR3 loop spans 13 amino acids. Germline values: CDR1 SGHDT, CDR2 YYEEEE. The DNA of the CDR3 is TGTGCCAGCAGCACGAACAGCGCAGAGACCCAGTACTTC. Its translation is CASSTNSAETQYF.

The chain combines TRBV27 with TRBJ2-7; D assignment may be TRBD1 or TRBD2 (6 bases each). The germline V gene has CDR1 MNHEY and CDR2 SMNVEV (reference sequence). The CDR3 sequence is 14 residues long. The V and J ends lost 10 bases and 3 bases respectively, with 19 bases between them. The DNA of the CDR3 is TGTGCCACCCGAGTGGGGGGCCGGGACTACGAGCAGTACTTC. Encoded protein: CATRVGGRDYEQYF.

The J gene is TRBJ2-1, the V gene TRBV7-9, with D perhaps TRBD2 (5 bases). This CDR3 contains 14 residues. Trimming removed 2 bases from V and 8 bases from J, with 13 bases in between. CDR1 is SEHNR and CDR2 is FQNEAQ in the germline V gene (reference sequence). The CDR3 reads CASSLYGVGDEQFF. CDR3 in DNA: TGTGCCAGCAGCTTATACGGGGTGGGCGATGAGCAGTTCTTC.

This clone was detected only a few times. The rearrangement links TRBV9 to TRBJ2-7; D may correspond to TRBD1 or TRBD2 (5 bases each). Germline values: CDR1 SGDLS, CDR2 YYNGEE. The CDR3 covers 16 residues. Trimming shortened V by 2 bases and J by 0 bases, and 15 bases separated the two germline ends. The CDR3 DNA reads as TGTGCCAGCAGCGTGGGAACCGGGGCCGGCTCCTACGAGCAGTACTTC. This sequence encodes CASSVGTGAGSYEQYF.

V usage is TRBV6-1 and J usage is TRBJ1-1; perhaps TRBD1 as D (5 bases). Between the trimmed V and J ends, which lost 5 bases and 11 bases, there was a span of 18 bases. CDR1 and CDR2 from the germline V gene are MNHNS and SASEGT. The CDR3 has 13 residues. Here the CDR3 DNA reads TGTGCCAGCAGTTCGGGAGGGGTAATAGGGGCTTTCTTT. Encoded protein: CASSSGGVIGAFF.

Note on this clone: The sample contains more than one DNA sequence encoding this CDR3. The chain combines TRBV27 with TRBJ1-1; D call uncertain. The CDR3 contains 13 residues. V was clipped by 3 bases and J by 4 bases, with 9 bases between them. In germline, CDR1 is MNHEY, CDR2 SMNVEV (reference sequence). CDR3 coding DNA: TGTGCCAGCAGTTTTGGGTCGGGCACTGAAGCTTTCTTT. It translates to CASSFGSGTEAFF.

On this clone itself: Other DNA sequences in the sample encode the same CDR3. J is TRBJ2-7 and V is TRBV7-9, with D possibly being TRBD2 (5 bases). The V and J ends lost 2 bases and 2 bases respectively, with 7 bases between them. CDR1 SEHNR and CDR2 FQNEAQ come from the germline V gene (reference sequence). The CDR3 has 13 amino acids. Written as DNA, the CDR3 is TGTGCCAGCAGCTTACGGGGTACCTACGAGCAGTACTTC. It specifies CASSLRGTYEQYF.

The rearrangement joins TRBV19 to TRBJ2-6; D may be TRBD1 (6 bases). Trimming took 5 bases from V and 2 from J, leaving 22 bases between them. This CDR3 has 19 amino acids. CDR1 is LNHDA, CDR2 SQIVND, per germline (reference sequence). The CDR3 loop reads CASSSLTGRAEPGANVLTF. The CDR3, as DNA: TGTGCCAGTAGTTCGCTTACAGGGAGAGCTGAACCTGGGGCCAACGTCCTGACTTTC.

This clone showed up just once. The CDR3 reads CASSDLAGKMDTQYF. The CDR3 nucleotides read TGTGCCAGCAGTGACCTCGCAGGGAAGATGGATACGCAGTATTTT. The rearrangement joins TRBV2 to TRBJ2-3, with D possibly matching TRBD1 (5 bases). The CDR3 loop spans 15 amino acids. Germline CDR1 SNHLY, CDR2 FYNNEI. V gave up 3 bases and J gave up 6 bases, with 16 bases separating them.

As regards this clone: Other DNA sequences of this sample code for an identical CDR3. The chain uses TRBV7-6 and TRBJ2-7; no clear D. V was pared by 4 bases and J by 1 base, with 8 bases between. The CDR3 is made up of 13 amino acids. Per the germline V gene, CDR1 is SGHVS and CDR2 is FNYEAQ. The chain's CDR3 is CASSSGPSYEQYF. CDR3 in DNA: TGTGCCAGCAGCTCGGGCCCTTCCTACGAGCAGTACTTC. The full variable domain, rest sourced from reference TRBV7-6 and TRBJ2-7, is GAGVSQSPRYKVTKRGQDVALRCDPISGHVSLYWYRQALGQGPEFLTYFNYEAQQDKSGLPNDRFSAERPEGSISTLTIQRTEQRDSAMYRCASSSGPSYEQYFGPGTRLTVT.

The chain combines TRBV11-2 with TRBJ2-3, with 8 bases matching TRBD1. The J segment lost 4 bases and the V segment lost 0 bases, leaving 9 bases of the junction unmatched. The CDR3 contains 17 residues. The germline CDR1 and CDR2 sequences are SGHAT and FQNNGV. The CDR3 loop is CASSLDRDRRVPDTQYF. The CDR3 DNA is TGTGCCAGCAGCTTAGACCGGGACAGGAGGGTCCCAGATACGCAGTATTTT.

The J gene is TRBJ2-3, the V gene TRBV10-3; D is perhaps TRBD2 (5 bases). Trimming shortened V by 2 bases and J by 4 bases, and 13 bases separated the two germline ends. The germline gives CDR1 ENHRY, CDR2 SYGVKD. The CDR3 is 15 amino acids. CDR3 coding DNA: TGTGCCATCAGTGAGGCGGGTATGTCACCAGATACGCAGTATTTT. It translates to CAISEAGMSPDTQYF.

The V call is TRBV29-1, the J call TRBJ2-1; 9 nucleotides match TRBD2. This CDR3 comprises 13 residues. Germline V gene sequence: CDR1 SQVTM, CDR2 ANQGSEA. Germline trimming cut 4 bases from V and 7 bases from J; bases unmatched to any gene: 5. DNA for the CDR3: TGCAGCGTTGTAGGACTAGCGTTGAATGAGCAGTTCTTC. Protein sequence: CSVVGLALNEQFF.

This chain links TRBV9 with TRBJ2-2; 11 bases match TRBD1. The CDR3 consists of 17 residues. V lost 3 bases, J lost 8 bases, and 12 bases stayed unmatched. Per the germline V gene, CDR1 is SGDLS and CDR2 is YYNGEE. The CDR3 DNA follows: TGTGCCAGCAGCGATCCCCAGGACAGGGGGCATTCTGGGGAGCTGTTTTTT. Protein sequence: CASSDPQDRGHSGELFF.

The V call is TRBV11-2, the J call TRBJ1-3, with TRBD1 matching over 7 bases. Germline loops: CDR1 SGHAT, CDR2 FQNNGV. The length of the CDR3 is 15 residues. Losses at the gene ends were 4 bases for V and 0 bases for J; bases not matched to a gene: 3. The CDR3 DNA reads TGTGCCAGCAGCTCGGACAGGAGCTCTGGAAACACCATATATTTT. Amino acids: CASSSDRSSGNTIYF. Drawing the rest from reference TRBV11-2 and TRBJ1-3, the complete variable domain is EAGVAQSPRYKIIEKRQSVAFWCNPISGHATLYWYQQILGQGPKLLIQFQNNGVVDDSQLPKDRFSAERLKGVDSTLKIQPAKLEDSAVYLCASSSDRSSGNTIYFGEGSWLTVV.

The J gene is TRBJ2-3, the V gene TRBV28; D remains ambiguous. V gave up 5 bases and J gave up 5 bases, with 20 bases separating them. The length of the CDR3 is 16 residues. Germline V gene lookup returns CDR1 MDHEN and CDR2 SYDVKM. CDR3: CASSPLYTDGRDTQYF. CDR3 coding DNA: TGTGCCAGCAGTCCACTGTATACAGACGGACGAGATACGCAGTATTTT. The full variable domain, its missing parts supplied by reference TRBV28 and TRBJ2-3, is DVKVTQSSRYLVKRTGEKVFLECVQDMDHENMFWYRQDPGLGLRLIYFSYDVKMKEKGDIPEGYSVSREKKERFSLILESASTNQTSMYLCASSPLYTDGRDTQYFGPGTRLTVL.

The chain combines TRBV30 with TRBJ1-2, with a tentative D call TRBD1 (5 bases). CDR3 length equals 12 residues. With 0 bases removed from V and 5 bases from J, the gap between germline ends came to 7 bases. Germline CDR1 is GTSNPN and CDR2 is SVGIG (reference sequence). For the CDR3, the DNA is TGTGCCTGGAGTGTTCCAGGGTATGGCTACACCTTC. Amino acid sequence: CAWSVPGYGYTF. Supplemented by reference TRBV30 and TRBJ1-2, the full variable domain reads SQTIHQWPATLVQPVGSPLSLECTVEGTSNPNLYWYRQAAGRGLQLLFYSVGIGQISSEVPQNLSASRPQDRQFILSSKKLLLSDSGFYLCAWSVPGYGYTFGSGTRLTVV.

V gene TRBV27 combines with J gene TRBJ2-7; D is uncertain. V was cut by 5 bases and J by 1 base, with 12 bases left in between. Germline values: CDR1 MNHEY, CDR2 SMNVEV (reference sequence). There are 14 residues in the CDR3. The CDR3 region is CASSVVLGSYEQYF. CDR3 in DNA: TGTGCCAGCAGTGTAGTGTTAGGGTCCTACGAGCAGTACTTC.

V is TRBV7-3 and J is TRBJ1-3, with D possibly being TRBD1 (5 bases). CDR1 and CDR2 (germline): SGHTA, FQGTGA. The V end lost 8 bases, the J end lost 6 bases, and 14 bases lay between the germline ends. CDR3 length: 13 amino acids. This CDR3 is CASRGELENTIYF. As DNA, the CDR3 is TGTGCCAGCCGAGGGGAACTAGAAAACACCATATATTTT.

This chain links TRBV2 with TRBJ2-1; TRBD2 agrees at 7 bases. The CDR3 runs to 16 residues. Germline lookup yields CDR1 SNHLY and CDR2 FYNNEI. J gave up 5 bases and V 6 bases, and 13 bases lay outside the gene matches. CDR3 sequence: CASRPSGTKLHNEQFF. The DNA for the CDR3 is TGTGCCAGCAGACCATCCGGGACTAAGCTACACAATGAGCAGTTCTTC.

The chain employs TRBV30 and TRBJ1-5; TRBD1 matches at 10 bases. Per the germline V gene, CDR1 is GTSNPN and CDR2 is SVGIG (reference sequence). J was trimmed by 2 bases and V by 1 base; bases with no gene match: 11. This CDR3 comprises 18 residues. The CDR3, as DNA: TGTGCCTGGAGTGCCGGGACAGGGGTCGTTTTTGGCAATCAGCCCCAGCATTTT. This translates into CAWSAGTGVVFGNQPQHF. The variable domain in full, completed from reference TRBV30 and TRBJ1-5, reads SQTIHQWPATLVQPVGSPLSLECTVEGTSNPNLYWYRQAAGRGLQLLFYSVGIGQISSEVPQNLSASRPQDRQFILSSKKLLLSDSGFYLCAWSAGTGVVFGNQPQHFGDGTRLSIL.

Comments on this clone: Other DNA sequences from this sample encode an identical CDR3 as well. The rearrangement links TRBV27 to TRBJ1-5, with D uncertain. Trimming removed 4 bases at V and 4 bases at J, with 5 bases between. The CDR3 runs to 12 residues. Germline CDR1 MNHEY, CDR2 SMNVEV (reference sequence). Written as DNA, the CDR3 is TGTGCCAGCAGTTCAATGAATCAGCCCCAGCATTTT. Translated: CASSSMNQPQHF.

The V call is TRBV6-5, the J call TRBJ1-1; D is possibly TRBD1 (5 bases). Trimming stripped 5 bases from V and 4 bases from J, with 17 bases between. CDR3 size: 15 residues. Germline assignment: CDR1 MNHEY and CDR2 SVGAGI. CDR3 residues: CASSPRDPMSTEAFF. The CDR3 DNA follows: TGTGCCAGCAGTCCCAGGGATCCCATGAGCACTGAAGCTTTCTTT.

The chain recombines TRBV7-3 with TRBJ2-7; 10 bases match TRBD2. The CDR3 length is 14 residues. With V trimmed by 3 bases and J by 4 bases, 3 bases remained unmatched. The germline CDR1 and CDR2 sequences are SGHTA and FQGTGA. CDR3 sequence: CASSFGTSAYEQYF. CDR3 DNA: TGTGCCAGCAGCTTTGGGACTAGCGCATACGAGCAGTACTTC.

The chain combines TRBV19 with TRBJ2-1; TRBD2 is a possible D gene (6 bases). The germline V gene has CDR1 LNHDA and CDR2 SQIVND (reference sequence). The CDR3 is 17 amino acids. The CDR3 DNA reads TGTGTCAGGTGGCTAGCGACTCCAGGGAGCTCCTACAATGAGCAGTTCTTC. Amino acids: CVRWLATPGSSYNEQFF.

V is TRBV4-1 and J is TRBJ2-1; 10 nucleotides align to TRBD2. This CDR3 comprises 17 residues. CDR1 is MGHRA, CDR2 YSYEKL, per germline. Trimming took 3 bases from V and 5 from J; bases not matched to a gene: 10. This CDR3 is CASSQRVSGGTHNEQFF. The CDR3 nucleotides read TGCGCCAGCAGCCAGAGGGTTAGCGGGGGGACTCACAATGAGCAGTTCTTC.

The gene calls are TRBV4-1 and TRBJ2-5; a weak D match, TRBD2 (5 bases). This CDR3 has 15 residues. Germline loops: CDR1 MGHRA, CDR2 YSYEKL. V was pared by 4 bases and J by 5 bases, with 17 bases between. The CDR3 DNA reads TGCGCCAGCAGCCCCCCCCAGCCAAGAGGGGAGACCCAGTACTTC. Translation gives CASSPPQPRGETQYF.

The V call is TRBV28, the J call TRBJ1-2; possible D gene TRBD1, 6 bases. This CDR3 is built from 14 residues. V lost 7 bases, J lost 2 bases, and 14 bases lay in between. Germline CDR1 MDHEN, CDR2 SYDVKM. The CDR3 spells CASTQGQGNYGYTF. DNA of the CDR3: TGTGCCAGCACACAGGGCCAAGGGAACTATGGCTACACCTTC.

The CDR3: CASSFRGLTPYEQYF. Here the CDR3 DNA reads TGTGCCAGCAGCTTCAGGGGGCTTACCCCCTACGAGCAGTACTTC. The V gene is TRBV5-4, the J gene TRBJ2-7; 8 bases map to TRBD1. The CDR3 runs 15 residues. Germline V gene sequence: CDR1 SGHNT, CDR2 YYREEE (reference sequence). J was trimmed by 2 bases and V by 2 bases; bases with no gene match: 6.

V and J are TRBV28 and TRBJ2-2; D is possibly TRBD1 (5 bases). Germline V gives CDR1 MDHEN, CDR2 SYDVKM. The CDR3 totals 14 residues. The V and J ends lost 6 bases and 8 bases respectively, with 16 bases between them. The CDR3 region is CASSPTGDSGELFF. DNA for the CDR3: TGTGCCAGCAGCCCCACAGGTGATTCGGGGGAGCTGTTTTTT.

This clone has just a few counts. The chain links TRBV29-1 to TRBJ1-1; D gene uncertain. The germline V and J ends were trimmed by 6 bases and 0 bases, with 14 bases remaining between them. The germline V gene encodes CDR1 SQVTM and CDR2 ANQGSEA. The CDR3 sequence is 14 residues long. The CDR3 sequence: CSVSMVQLNTEAFF. Written as DNA, the CDR3 is TGCAGCGTAAGTATGGTACAGTTGAACACTGAAGCTTTCTTT.